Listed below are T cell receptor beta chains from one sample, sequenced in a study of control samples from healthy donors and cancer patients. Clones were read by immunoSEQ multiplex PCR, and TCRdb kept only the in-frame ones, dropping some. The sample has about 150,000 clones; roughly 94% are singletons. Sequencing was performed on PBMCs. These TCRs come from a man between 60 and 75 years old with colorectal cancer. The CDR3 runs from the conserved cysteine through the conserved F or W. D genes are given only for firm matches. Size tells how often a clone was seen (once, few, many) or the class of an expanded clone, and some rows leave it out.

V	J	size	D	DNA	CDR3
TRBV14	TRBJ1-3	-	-	TGTGCCAGCAGCCAAGAGCGTGGGACAGGAAACACCATATATTTT	CASSQERGTGNTIYF
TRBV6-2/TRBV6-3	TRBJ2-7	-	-	TGTGCCAGCAGTACCACGGGCTCCTACGAGCAGTACTTC	CASSTTGSYEQYF
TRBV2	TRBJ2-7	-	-	TGTGCCAGCAAAAGGGAATACTCCTACGAGCAGTACTTC	CASKREYSYEQYF
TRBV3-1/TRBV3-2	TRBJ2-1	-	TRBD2	TGTGCCAGCAGCCGTAGCGGGGACTCTTACAATGAGCAGTTCTTC	CASSRSGDSYNEQFF
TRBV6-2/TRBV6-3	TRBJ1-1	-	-	TGTGCCAGCAGTTACCTGGGCAACACTGAAGCTTTCTTT	CASSYLGNTEAFF
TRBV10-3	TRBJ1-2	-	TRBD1	TGTGCCATCGCGAGTGGTCGGACAGGGCCTGGCTACACCTTC	CAIASGRTGPGYTF
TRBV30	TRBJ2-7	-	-	TGTGCCTGGAGTGTAGGGGCAGGCTCCTACGAGCAGTACTTC	CAWSVGAGSYEQYF
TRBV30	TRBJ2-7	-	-	TGTGCCTGGAGTTCCGGGGCAGGGACCGAGCAGTACTTC	CAWSSGAGTEQYF
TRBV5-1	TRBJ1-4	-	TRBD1	TGCGCCAGCAGCTTCCAGACAGGGGGCAATGAAAAACTGTTTTTT	CASSFQTGGNEKLFF
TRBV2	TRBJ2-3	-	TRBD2	TGTGCCAGCAGTGCTAGCGGGGGATCAGATACGCAGTATTTT	CASSASGGSDTQYF
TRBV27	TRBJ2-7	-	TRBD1	TGTGCCAGCAGTCCAGGGGGCTTTCCCGACGAGCAGTACTTC	CASSPGGFPDEQYF
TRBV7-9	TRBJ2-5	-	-	TGTGCCAGCAGCGCTGGATTTGGGGAGACCCAGTACTTC	CASSAGFGETQYF
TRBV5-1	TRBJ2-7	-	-	TGCGCCAGCAGCTGGCCCGATAGTAGGTACGAGCAGTACTTC	CASSWPDSRYEQYF
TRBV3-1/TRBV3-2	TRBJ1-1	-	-	TGTGCCAGCAGCCAAGGGAATGACGAGAGTAGTAAGTGGACTGAAGCTTTCTTT	CASSQGNDESSKWTEAFF
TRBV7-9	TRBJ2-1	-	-	TGTGCCAGCAGCTTAGTGGCAGGGATGTACAATGAGCAGTTCTTC	CASSLVAGMYNEQFF
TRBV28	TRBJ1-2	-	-	TGTGCCAGCAGTTTTGGGGGCGGAAGCACGAATGGCTACACCTTC	CASSFGGGSTNGYTF
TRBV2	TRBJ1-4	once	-	TGTGCCACGAGGGGCACGGGGAGTGAAAAACTGTTTTTT	CATRGTGSEKLFF
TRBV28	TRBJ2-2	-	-	TGTGCCAGCCTGGCGGGGAACACCGGGGAGCTGTTTTTT	CASLAGNTGELFF